The clone carrying this T cell receptor beta chain was picked up a small number of times. No antigen is known for it. V dropped 4 bases and J dropped 4 bases, with 6 bases sitting between them. This CDR3 spans 12 amino acids. The germline V gene encodes CDR1 LGHNA and CDR2 YSLEER. The data were obtained in a study of human T cells and chemical hapten exposure. Broader study findings: Expanded TCR counts at PT1 were positively correlated with the patch test score.

Time point specified: patch test 1, 2 weeks after DPC sensitization. Specified treatment: therapeutic diphenylcyclopropenone sensitization with weekly scalp DPC. The study extracted total RNA from unfractionated whole blood. TCRdb redid the calling of the RACE reads with MiXCR, one entry per CDR3 protein. The sample comprises roughly 34,000 distinct CDR3 sequences, 5% to 7% of which are singletons, and more than 7% rests with the top ten. The sample here was whole blood, taken in connection with sensitization to the hapten diphenylcyclopropenone (DPC). The TCR comes from a woman aged 25 to 39 with alopecia areata. Some clones in this sample may be carry-over from other donors' samples. The genes are TRBV4-3 and TRBJ2-3; possibly TRBD2 for D (5 bases). The CDR3 spells CASSLSADTQYF. CDR3 nucleotides: TGCGCCAGCAGCCTTAGCGCAGATACGCAGTATTTT.